This passage covers 25 T cell receptor beta chains from one sample sequenced in a study of regulatory T cells in long-lasting Graves disease. As to time point: persistent/refractory GD, antithyroid drugs over 5 years with positive TRAb. RNA isolated from PBMCs was used to make the TCR library. CDR3 regions were amplified by Arm-PCR using iRepertoire HTBI primers to build TCR beta libraries. TCRdb re-analysed the multiplex PCR reads in MiXCR, keeping a single row per CDR3 protein. The profile shows about 470,000 distinct CDR3 sequences, around 21% of them singletons. The specimen comprised peripheral blood mononuclear cells (PBMCs), sampled when the disease was refractory, from a patient treated with antithyroid drugs. These TCRs come from a female donor with Graves disease.

This clonotype was counted many times. The genes are TRBV10-3 and TRBJ1-1; 9 positions agree with TRBD1. The CDR3 contains 13 residues. V shed 10 bases and J 3 bases; nucleotides not matched to a gene: 6. Germline assignment: CDR1 ENHRY and CDR2 SYGVKD. The chain's CDR3 is CATGQGFDTEAFF. For the CDR3, the DNA is TGTGCCACCGGACAGGGGTTTGACACTGAAGCTTTCTTT.

CDR3 sequence: CASSGTVDVYEQYF. The DNA of the CDR3 is TGTGCCAGCAGCGGGACAGTGGACGTCTACGAGCAGTACTTC. The chain uses TRBV9 and TRBJ2-7; D perhaps matches TRBD1 (6 bases). The CDR3 contains 14 residues. Germline V gene data show CDR1 as SGDLS and CDR2 as YYNGEE. V lost 3 bases to trimming and J lost 3 bases, with 13 bases between them. Full variable domain (missing parts from reference TRBV9 and TRBJ2-7): DSGVTQTPKHLITATGQRVTLRCSPRSGDLSVYWYQQSLDQGLQFLIQYYNGEERAKGNILERFSAQQFPDLHSELNLSSLELGDSALYFCASSGTVDVYEQYFGPGTRLTVT.

As regards this clonotype: It may be a read error: a sequence one base away is much more abundant. This chain joins TRBV6-1 and TRBJ2-5; TRBD2 aligns across 12 bases. CDR1 is MNHNS and CDR2 is SASEGT in the germline V gene. This CDR3 region has 16 residues. CDR3 sequence reads: CASTETLLAGGEIQYF. The DNA of the CDR3 is TGTGCCAGCACCGAGACACTACTAGCGGGAGGAGAGATCCAGTACTTC.

The V and J genes are TRBV28 and TRBJ2-4; D is possibly TRBD1 (6 bases). Trimming stripped 6 bases from V and 7 bases from J, with 10 bases between. The CDR3 runs 12 residues. Per germline, CDR1 MDHEN and CDR2 SYDVKM. The CDR3 protein is CASSSQGNIQYF. The CDR3 DNA is TGTGCCAGCAGCTCCCAGGGGAACATTCAGTACTTC.

The chain links TRBV28 to TRBJ1-5; D is possibly TRBD1 (5 bases). Germline V gene data show CDR1 as MDHEN and CDR2 as SYDVKM. Trimming stripped 3 bases from V and 2 bases from J, with 11 bases between. This CDR3 has 15 amino acids. The CDR3 DNA follows: TGTGCCAGCAGTTTTTTGCAGGGAGGCAATCAGCCCCAGCATTTT. Protein: CASSFLQGGNQPQHF.

V gene TRBV6-2 or TRBV6-3 combines with J gene TRBJ2-3; the D gene is possibly TRBD1 (6 bases). The CDR3 has 15 amino acids. Germline assignment: CDR1 MNHEY and CDR2 SVGEGT. Trimming removed 7 bases from V and 6 bases from J, with 20 bases in between. As DNA, the CDR3 is TGTGCCAGCACCACACGTCTCGGGGACACCGATACGCAGTATTTT. It translates to CASTTRLGDTDTQYF.

The chain joins TRBV18 to TRBJ2-1, with D maybe TRBD2 (5 bases). The CDR3 runs 16 residues. The V and J ends lost 0 bases and 9 bases respectively, with 18 bases between them. CDR1 and CDR2 (germline): KGHSH, LQKENI. In DNA form, the CDR3 reads TGTGCCAGCTCACCACCATCGGGTAGCGCTAGGATTGAGCAGTTCTTC. Translated, it gives CASSPPSGSARIEQFF.

Details on this clonotype: A much larger clone differs by one base, so this may be a read error. The chain employs TRBV20-1 and TRBJ2-7, with D perhaps TRBD1 or TRBD2 (5 bases each). Trimming took off 7 bases at V and 0 bases at J, with 7 bases between the two ends. Per germline, CDR1 DFQATT and CDR2 SNEGSKA (reference sequence). The CDR3 has 11 residues. CDR3 sequence reads: CSGDGSYEQYF. The CDR3 coding sequence is TGCAGTGGGGACGGCTCCTACGAGCAGTACTTC.

This sequence joins TRBV28 and TRBJ2-7; TRBD2 aligns across 13 bases. Germline assignment: CDR1 MDHEN and CDR2 SYDVKM. J was trimmed by 3 bases and V by 6 bases; bases with no gene match: 8. The CDR3 has 16 residues. CDR3 DNA: TGTGCCAGCAGCGGATACGGGACTAGCGGGAACTACGAGCAGTACTTC. Encoded protein: CASSGYGTSGNYEQYF.

This clonotype was seen at least ten times. The CDR3 nucleotides read TGCAGCGTTGGGTCAGATGAACTGAACACTGAAGCTTTCTTT. Protein product: CSVGSDELNTEAFF. The chain couples TRBV29-1 to TRBJ1-1; unclear D gene. V was cut by 4 bases and J by 0 bases, with 12 bases left in between. The CDR3 runs 14 residues. Germline values: CDR1 SQVTM, CDR2 ANQGSEA.

This clonotype was counted at least ten times. The V and J genes are TRBV2 and TRBJ2-7; possibly TRBD1 for D (5 bases). Germline V lookup: CDR1 SNHLY, CDR2 FYNNEI. V shed 3 bases and J shed 4 bases, with 13 bases lying between them. The CDR3 is 14 amino acids. CDR3 sequence reads: CASSDWVRAYEQYF. The DNA for the CDR3 is TGTGCCAGCAGTGACTGGGTCAGGGCGTACGAGCAGTACTTC.

J is TRBJ2-3 and V is TRBV20-1; 14 bases are shared with TRBD2. Germline loops: CDR1 DFQATT, CDR2 SNEGSKA (reference sequence). V trimming: 7 bases; J trimming: 0 bases; junction bases outside the gene matches: 6. The length of the CDR3 is 16 residues. CDR3 loop: CSGRLAGGPSTDTQYF. Written as DNA, the CDR3 is TGCAGTGGGAGACTAGCGGGAGGGCCTAGCACAGATACGCAGTATTTT.

V is TRBV30 and J is TRBJ1-1; D might be TRBD1 (6 bases). In germline, CDR1 is GTSNPN, CDR2 SVGIG (reference sequence). Trimming removed 8 bases from V and 9 bases from J, with 16 bases in between. CDR3 size: 11 residues. The CDR3 loop is CAGITGSKAFF. Here the CDR3 DNA reads TGTGCCGGCATCACAGGGAGTAAAGCTTTCTTT.

This clonotype was picked up many times. The chain is built from TRBV25-1 and TRBJ1-5; D call uncertain. The CDR3 runs to 16 residues. Trimming shortened V by 1 base and J by 0 bases, and 10 bases separated the two germline ends. From germline, CDR1 is MGHDK and CDR2 SYGVNS. The CDR3: CASSESGGVSNQPQHF. CDR3 nucleotides: TGTGCCAGCAGTGAATCGGGTGGTGTTAGCAATCAGCCCCAGCATTTT.

This chain joins TRBV19 and TRBJ1-5; 11 bases agree with TRBD1. V lost 1 base and J lost 7; bases outside the gene matches: 9. The CDR3 runs 17 residues. Germline CDR1 and CDR2: LNHDA and SQIVND (reference sequence). The chain's CDR3 is CASSIGTGQGARQPQHF. Written as DNA, the CDR3 is TGTGCCAGTAGTATAGGAACCGGACAGGGGGCGAGACAGCCCCAGCATTTT.

This clonotype was recorded at least ten times. The gene calls are TRBV28 and TRBJ1-4, with D unclear. The V gene lost 5 bases and the J gene lost 6 bases, with 16 bases spanning the gap. The CDR3 spans 15 residues. CDR1 and CDR2 from the germline V gene are MDHEN and SYDVKM. The CDR3 DNA reads TGTGCCAGCAGTCCCGCGAATCGGCATGATGAAAAACTGTTTTTT. It translates to CASSPANRHDEKLFF.

The rearrangement joins TRBV7-2 to TRBJ2-2; D might be TRBD1 or TRBD2, each matching 5 bases. Germline CDR1 reads SGHTA; CDR2 reads FQGNSA. The CDR3 length is 17 residues. The germline V and J ends were trimmed by 5 bases and 5 bases, with 21 bases remaining between them. CDR3 sequence: CASSQVPGTPSTGELFF. The CDR3 DNA follows: TGTGCCAGCAGCCAAGTTCCCGGGACCCCGAGTACCGGGGAGCTGTTTTTT.

This clonotype appeared a few times. The genes are TRBV24-1 and TRBJ2-2; D unresolved. From germline, CDR1 is KGHDR and CDR2 SFDVKD. Trimming cost V 4 bases and J 4 bases, with 15 bases left between them. This CDR3 is built from 16 residues. The CDR3 nucleotides read TGTGCCACCAGTGACTCCAGACATAGGATCACCGGGGAGCTGTTTTTT. Amino acids: CATSDSRHRITGELFF.

This clonotype was observed a handful of times. The chain couples TRBV7-8 to TRBJ2-5, with D perhaps matching TRBD1 (7 bases). V dropped 5 bases and J dropped 5 bases, with 18 bases sitting between them. This CDR3 has 15 residues. Germline V gene data show CDR1 as SGHVS and CDR2 as FQNEAQ. The CDR3 sequence is CASSIYRGGWETQYF. The CDR3, as DNA: TGTGCCAGCAGCATTTACAGGGGAGGCTGGGAGACCCAGTACTTC.

Only a few counts were recorded for this clonotype. This chain joins TRBV5-5 and TRBJ1-2; weak D call: TRBD1 (6 bases). The CDR3 covers 18 residues. Germline loops: CDR1 SGHKS, CDR2 YYEKEE (reference sequence). V lost 0 bases and J lost 2, with 20 bases in between. The DNA for the CDR3 is TGTGCCAGCAGCTTGGGCCCTGCGGGGGCGCGAAAAAACTATGGCTACACCTTC. This gives the protein CASSLGPAGARKNYGYTF.

The V and J genes are TRBV19 and TRBJ1-1; D gene ambiguous. This CDR3 has 16 residues. Germline V gene sequence: CDR1 LNHDA, CDR2 SQIVND (reference sequence). Trimming stripped 0 bases from V and 0 bases from J, with 11 bases between. CDR3 protein: CASSIDARRMNTEAFF. Written as DNA, the CDR3 is TGTGCCAGTAGTATAGACGCCCGACGCATGAACACTGAAGCTTTCTTT.

As concerns this clonotype: It may be a read error: a sequence one base away is much more abundant. The V call is TRBV11-2, the J call TRBJ2-7; perhaps D is TRBD1 or TRBD2 (6 bases each). Trimming took off 5 bases at V and 5 bases at J, with 16 bases between the two ends. The CDR3 runs 14 residues. CDR1 and CDR2 from the germline V gene are SGHAT and FQNNGV. CDR3 amino acids: CASSPPGGFDEQYF. The CDR3 coding sequence is TGTGCCAGCAGCCCCCCCGGGGGCTTCGACGAGCAGTACTTC.

This chain connects TRBV20-1 to TRBJ2-7, with 7 bases that match TRBD2. The J segment lost 3 bases and the V segment lost 0 bases, leaving 20 bases of the junction unmatched. Germline V gene data show CDR1 as DFQATT and CDR2 as SNEGSKA (reference sequence). The CDR3 has 19 amino acids. CDR3 bases: TGCAGTGCTAGAGATGGGGGGGTGCTGGTTGCGGGGCAGCACTACGAGCAGTACTTC. This gives the protein CSARDGGVLVAGQHYEQYF.

Ten or more counts support this clonotype. The gene calls are TRBV5-1 and TRBJ2-2; no reliable D call. Between the trimmed V and J ends, which lost 0 bases and 6 bases, there was a span of 6 bases. CDR1 is SGHRS and CDR2 is YFSETQ in the germline V gene. The CDR3 runs 13 residues. CDR3 residues: CASSLEGAGELFF. The CDR3, as DNA: TGCGCCAGCAGCTTGGAGGGCGCCGGGGAGCTGTTTTTT. Based on the CDR3 plus reference TRBV5-1 and TRBJ2-2, the full variable domain is KAGVTQTPRYLIKTRGQQVTLSCSPISGHRSVSWYQQTPGQGLQFLFEYFSETQRNKGNFPGRFSGRQFSNSRSEMNVSTLELGDSALYLCASSLEGAGELFFGEGSRLTVL.

This clonotype was counted only a few times. The chain uses TRBV19 and TRBJ1-5, with TRBD1 as a possible D gene (5 bases). Germline values: CDR1 LNHDA, CDR2 SQIVND (reference sequence). The CDR3 has 16 residues. Trimming took off 4 bases at V and 0 bases at J, with 13 bases between the two ends. The CDR3 loop reads CASSKLGTISNQPQHF. The CDR3 DNA reads TGTGCCAGTAGTAAACTCGGGACCATTAGCAATCAGCCCCAGCATTTT.